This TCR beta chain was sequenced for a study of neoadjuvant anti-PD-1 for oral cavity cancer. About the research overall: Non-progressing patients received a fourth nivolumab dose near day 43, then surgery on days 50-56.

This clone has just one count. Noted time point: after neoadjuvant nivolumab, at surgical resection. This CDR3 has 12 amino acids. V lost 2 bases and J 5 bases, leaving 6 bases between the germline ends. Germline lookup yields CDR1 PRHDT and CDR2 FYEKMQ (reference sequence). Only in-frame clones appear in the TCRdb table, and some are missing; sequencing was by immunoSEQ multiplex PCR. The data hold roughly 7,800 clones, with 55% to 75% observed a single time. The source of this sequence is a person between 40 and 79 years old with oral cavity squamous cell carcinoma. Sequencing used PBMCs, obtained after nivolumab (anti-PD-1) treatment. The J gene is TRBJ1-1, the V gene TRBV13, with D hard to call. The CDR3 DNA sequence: TGTGCCAGCAGCTTAACTGGTACTGAAGCTTTCTTT. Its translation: CASSLTGTEAFF. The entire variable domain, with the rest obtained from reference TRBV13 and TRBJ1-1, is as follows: AAGVIQSPRHLIKEKRETATLKCYPIPRHDTVYWYQQGPGQDPQFLISFYEKMQSDKGSIPDRFSAQQFSDYHSELNMSSLELGDSALYFCASSLTGTEAFFGQGTRLTVV.